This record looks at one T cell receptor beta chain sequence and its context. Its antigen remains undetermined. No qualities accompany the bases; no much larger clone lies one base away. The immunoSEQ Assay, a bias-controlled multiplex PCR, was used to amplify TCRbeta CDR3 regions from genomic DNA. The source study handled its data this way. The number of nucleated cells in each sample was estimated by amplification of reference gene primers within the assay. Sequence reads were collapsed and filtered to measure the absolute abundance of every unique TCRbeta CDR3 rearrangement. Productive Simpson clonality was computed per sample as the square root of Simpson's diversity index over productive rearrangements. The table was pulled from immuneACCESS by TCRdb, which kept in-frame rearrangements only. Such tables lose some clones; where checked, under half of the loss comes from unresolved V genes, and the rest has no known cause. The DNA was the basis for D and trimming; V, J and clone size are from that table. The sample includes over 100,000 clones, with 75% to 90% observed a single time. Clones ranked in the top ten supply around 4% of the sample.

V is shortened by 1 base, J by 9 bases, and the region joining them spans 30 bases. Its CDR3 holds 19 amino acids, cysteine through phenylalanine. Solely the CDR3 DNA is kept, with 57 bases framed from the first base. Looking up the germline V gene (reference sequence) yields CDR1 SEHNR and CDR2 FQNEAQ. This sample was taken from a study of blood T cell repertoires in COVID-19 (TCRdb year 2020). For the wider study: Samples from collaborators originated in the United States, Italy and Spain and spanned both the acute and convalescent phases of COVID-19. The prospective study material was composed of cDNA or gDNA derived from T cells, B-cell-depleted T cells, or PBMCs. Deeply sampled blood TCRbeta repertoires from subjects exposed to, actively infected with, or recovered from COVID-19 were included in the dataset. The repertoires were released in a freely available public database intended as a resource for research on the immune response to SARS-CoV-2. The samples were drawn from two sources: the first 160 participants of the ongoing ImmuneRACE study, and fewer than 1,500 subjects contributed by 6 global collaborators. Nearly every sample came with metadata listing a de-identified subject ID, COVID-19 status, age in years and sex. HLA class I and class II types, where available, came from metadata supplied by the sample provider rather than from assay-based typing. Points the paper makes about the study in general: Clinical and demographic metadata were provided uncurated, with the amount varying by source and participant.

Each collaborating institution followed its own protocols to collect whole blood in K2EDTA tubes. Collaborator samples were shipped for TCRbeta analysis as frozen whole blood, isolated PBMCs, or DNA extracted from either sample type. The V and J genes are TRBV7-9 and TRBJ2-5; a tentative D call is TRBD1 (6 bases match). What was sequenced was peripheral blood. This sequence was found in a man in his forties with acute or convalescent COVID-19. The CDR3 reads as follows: CASSLVLSVVRGSPQAQYF. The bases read TGTGCCAGCAGCTTAGTTTTGTCGGTTGTCAGGGGATCTCCCCAGGCCCAGTACTTC. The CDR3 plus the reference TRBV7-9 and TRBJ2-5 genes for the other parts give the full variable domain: DTGVSQNPRHKITKRGQNVTFRCDPISEHNRLYWYRQTLGQGPEFLTYFQNEAQLEKSRLLSDRFSAERPKGSFSTLEIQRTEQGDSAMYLCASSLVLSVVRGSPQAQYFGPGTRLLVL.